Only a few counts were recorded for the clone carrying this T cell receptor (beta chain). Measured with immunoSEQ multiplex PCR; TCRdb has only the in-frame clones, and not every one. The sample gives around 260,000 clones, over 75% of which show up once; approximately 12% is in the top ten. This sample is drawn from a study of blood T cell repertoires in COVID-19. Overall study: The cDNA or gDNA used as material had been derived from T cells, B-cell-depleted T cells, or PBMCs.

The CDR3 consists of 11 residues. The germline gives CDR1 GTSNPN, CDR2 SVGIG (reference sequence). Trimming shortened V by 3 bases and J by 6 bases, and 9 bases separated the two germline ends. The TCR comes from a human donor in a cohort sampled during active COVID-19. This chain joins TRBV30 and TRBJ2-7; perhaps TRBD2 as D (5 bases). The material sequenced was peripheral blood. In DNA form, the CDR3 reads TGTGCCTGGAGCGCAGGAGGCGAGCAGTACTTC. This sequence encodes CAWSAGGEQYF. Looking up the rest from reference TRBV30 and TRBJ2-7 gives the full variable domain: SQTIHQWPATLVQPVGSPLSLECTVEGTSNPNLYWYRQAAGRGLQLLFYSVGIGQISSEVPQNLSASRPQDRQFILSSKKLLLSDSGFYLCAWSAGGEQYFGPGTRLTVT.